A selection of T cell receptor beta chains follows, all from one sample in a study of blood T cells in healthy people across ages. One entry per CDR3 protein results from TCRdb running MiXCR on the 5' RACE reads. The sample comprises 1.5 million to 2 million distinct CDR3 sequences, roughly two fifths of which are singletons, and about 23% rests with the top ten. The material sequenced was blood. The source of these receptors is a human donor in good health. Each CDR3 is given with its conserved first and last residue. Each record gives: J gene, V gene, CDR3 protein.

J gene: TRBJ1-2; V gene: TRBV6-5; CDR3 protein: CASSSQGLNYGYTF
J gene: TRBJ2-3; V gene: TRBV29-1; CDR3 protein: CSVARGLTDTQYF
J gene: TRBJ2-1; V gene: TRBV6-2/TRBV6-3; CDR3 protein: CASRTLNLDGGVLFYDEQFF
J gene: TRBJ2-6; V gene: TRBV18; CDR3 protein: CASSRPGTGAGANVLTF
J gene: TRBJ1-4; V gene: TRBV29-1; CDR3 protein: CSVYRGRGEKLFF
J gene: TRBJ2-1; V gene: TRBV5-1; CDR3 protein: CASSLRSSNGQFF
J gene: TRBJ1-2; V gene: TRBV10-3; CDR3 protein: CAISGILGQGFNYGYTF
J gene: TRBJ1-5; V gene: TRBV20-1; CDR3 protein: CSAIRGGNSNQPQHF
J gene: TRBJ2-3; V gene: TRBV20-1; CDR3 protein: CSATSQWDTQYF
J gene: TRBJ2-7; V gene: TRBV30; CDR3 protein: CASYRGSYEQYF
J gene: TRBJ2-7; V gene: TRBV28; CDR3 protein: CASSLGTSGGLYYEQYF
J gene: TRBJ2-3; V gene: TRBV12-3/TRBV12-4; CDR3 protein: CASSPGGADAQYF
J gene: TRBJ2-5; V gene: TRBV10-3; CDR3 protein: CAISGSGGLETQYF
J gene: TRBJ2-3; V gene: TRBV20-1; CDR3 protein: CSAREGDTQYF
J gene: TRBJ1-4; V gene: TRBV7-2; CDR3 protein: CASSSKAGDDEKLFF
J gene: TRBJ1-2; V gene: TRBV7-9; CDR3 protein: CASIKLTGIGYGYTF
J gene: TRBJ2-3; V gene: TRBV4-2; CDR3 protein: CASLRTDTDTQYF
J gene: TRBJ1-6; V gene: TRBV12-3/TRBV12-4; CDR3 protein: CASSFSTGNDNSPLHF
J gene: TRBJ2-1; V gene: TRBV20-1; CDR3 protein: CSARLAGGLIEQFF
J gene: TRBJ1-2; V gene: TRBV3-1; CDR3 protein: CASSQTDRTVYGHTF
J gene: TRBJ2-5; V gene: TRBV27; CDR3 protein: CASSIDRGFSTQYF
J gene: TRBJ1-5; V gene: TRBV7-2; CDR3 protein: CASSLDGVLINQPQHF
J gene: TRBJ1-2; V gene: TRBV7-9; CDR3 protein: CASSRDQSVGYTF
J gene: TRBJ2-7; V gene: TRBV20-1; CDR3 protein: CSAREGLAGNKYF
J gene: TRBJ1-6; V gene: TRBV20-1; CDR3 protein: CSARMGYYNSPLHF
J gene: TRBJ1-2; V gene: TRBV5-1; CDR3 protein: CASSLSEVRGDGYTF
J gene: TRBJ1-4; V gene: TRBV28; CDR3 protein: CASSLLQANEKLFF
J gene: TRBJ1-1; V gene: TRBV6-2/TRBV6-3; CDR3 protein: CASSYDIGTEAFF
J gene: TRBJ1-2; V gene: TRBV7-8; CDR3 protein: CASSLESIGPLYGYTF
J gene: TRBJ2-1; V gene: TRBV19; CDR3 protein: CASSHRPGLAGGGDEQFF
J gene: TRBJ2-7; V gene: TRBV20-1; CDR3 protein: CSATLSGVTNREQYF
J gene: TRBJ2-3; V gene: TRBV6-5; CDR3 protein: CASSYSDTTDTQYF
J gene: TRBJ2-5; V gene: TRBV7-2; CDR3 protein: CASSFGQPQETQYF
J gene: TRBJ1-5; V gene: TRBV20-1; CDR3 protein: CSARRTGGGQPQHF
J gene: TRBJ2-3; V gene: TRBV5-6; CDR3 protein: CASSSKGNTDTQYF